Listed below are T cell receptor beta chains from one sample, sequenced in a study of blood T cell repertoires in COVID-19. Data came from immunoSEQ multiplex PCR; TCRdb stores just in-frame clones and leaves some out. Altogether over 110,000 clones are present, approximately 88% being singletons, with the ten largest covering roughly 28%. Sequenced material: peripheral blood. The receptors originated from a human donor in a cohort sampled during active COVID-19. Both conserved end residues are part of each CDR3. The D gene is left open where the match is weak. Clone size is not always given. Where it is, it says once, few, many or a class for expanded clones.

15	TRBV9	TRBJ2-7	-	TRBD1	TGTGCCAGCAGCGTAGCGGGGACAGGGGGCCACGAGCAGTACTTC	CASSVAGTGGHEQYF
16	TRBV5-1	TRBJ1-1	-	TRBD1	TGCGCCAGCAGCTCTTCCCGGGGACAGGGGAGAACTGAAGCTTTCTTT	CASSSSRGQGRTEAFF
16	TRBV7-9	TRBJ2-3	-	TRBD2	TGTGCCAGCAGCTTGGATGGTAGCGGGGGAACAGATACGCAGTATTTT	CASSLDGSGGTDTQYF
13	TRBV4-1	TRBJ1-2	-	-	TGCGCCAGCAGCCAAGACGGTTCCTATGGCTACACCTTC	CASSQDGSYGYTF
16	TRBV6-6	TRBJ2-5	once	-	TGTGCCAGCAGTTACCCGGACAGAGGCCCATGGGAGACCCAGTACTTC	CASSYPDRGPWETQYF
13	TRBV6-5	TRBJ2-7	-	-	TGTGCCAGCAGTTACACGATCGGGTACGAGCAGTACTTC	CASSYTIGYEQYF
16	TRBV5-5	TRBJ2-4	-	-	TGTGCCAGCAGCGCGGCCGGGGGGCTGGCCAAAAACATTCAGTACTTC	CASSAAGGLAKNIQYF
14	TRBV11-2	TRBJ1-6	-	-	TGTGCCAGCAGCTTAGGGACGGGGAATTCACCCCTCCACTTT	CASSLGTGNSPLHF
15	TRBV14	TRBJ2-1	-	-	TGTGCCAGCAGCTTTAGATCGCGCTCCTACAATGAGCAGTTCTTC	CASSFRSRSYNEQFF
15	TRBV18	TRBJ2-7	-	TRBD1	TGTGCCAGCTCACCACCGACAGGGTACTCCTACGAGCAGTACTTC	CASSPPTGYSYEQYF
16	TRBV9	TRBJ1-3	-	TRBD1	TGTGCCAGCAGCCCCAGACAGGGGATCTCTGGAAACACCATATATTTT	CASSPRQGISGNTIYF
13	TRBV11-3	TRBJ1-5	-	-	TGTGCCAGCAGCGCGGAGGGACGACAGCCCCAGCATTTT	CASSAEGRQPQHF
13	TRBV2	TRBJ1-5	-	-	TGTGCCAGCAGTGAAAGCGGGTTTCAGCCCCAGCATTTT	CASSESGFQPQHF
12	TRBV15	TRBJ2-1	-	TRBD1	TGTGCCACCGGCCGACAGGGGGGTAAGCAGTTCTTC	CATGRQGGKQFF
19	TRBV24-1	TRBJ2-5	-	TRBD2	TGTGCCACCAGTGATCGAGGGCCCCTTAGTAGCGGGGAGAAAGAGACCCAGTACTTC	CATSDRGPLSSGEKETQYF
15	TRBV6-5	TRBJ1-2	-	TRBD1	TGTGCCAGCAGTTACTCGTGGGACAGTAACTATGGCTACACCTTC	CASSYSWDSNYGYTF
13	TRBV5-6	TRBJ2-7	-	-	TGTGCCAGCAGCTTGATGAGCTCCTACGAGCAGTACTTC	CASSLMSSYEQYF
15	TRBV6-5	TRBJ1-1	-	-	TGTGCCAGCAGTTACTCGAGGCAGGGAGGGACTGAAGCTTTCTTT	CASSYSRQGGTEAFF
15	TRBV24-1	TRBJ2-5	-	TRBD1	TGTGCCACCAGTGACCCGACAGGGAACCAAGAGACCCAGTACTTC	CATSDPTGNQETQYF
15	TRBV7-9	TRBJ2-3	-	TRBD1	TGTGCCAGCAGCCGTGACAGGGGGTTGACGGATACGCAGTATTTT	CASSRDRGLTDTQYF